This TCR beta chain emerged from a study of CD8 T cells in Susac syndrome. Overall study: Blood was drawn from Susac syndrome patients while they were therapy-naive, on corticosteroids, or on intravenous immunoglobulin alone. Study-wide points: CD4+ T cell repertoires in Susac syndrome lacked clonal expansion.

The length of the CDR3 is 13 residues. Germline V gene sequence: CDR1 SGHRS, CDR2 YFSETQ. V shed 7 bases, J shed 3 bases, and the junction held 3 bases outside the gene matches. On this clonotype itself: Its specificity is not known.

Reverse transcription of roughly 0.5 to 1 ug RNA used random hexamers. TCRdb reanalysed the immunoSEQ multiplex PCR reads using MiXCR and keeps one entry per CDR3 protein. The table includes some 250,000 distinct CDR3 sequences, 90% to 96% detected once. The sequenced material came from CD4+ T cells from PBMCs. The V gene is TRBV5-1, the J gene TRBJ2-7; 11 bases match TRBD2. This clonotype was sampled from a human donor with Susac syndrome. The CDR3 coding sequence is TGCGCCAGCGAACTAGCGGGAGTCTACGAGCAGTACTTC. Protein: CASELAGVYEQYF.